These 30 T cell receptor beta chains came from one sample sequenced in a study of blood T cell repertoires in COVID-19. The repertoire was sequenced with immunoSEQ multiplex PCR; TCRdb's copy has only in-frame clones and lacks some. The sample has fewer than 250,000 clones; roughly 85% are singletons. Sequencing was done on a sample of PBMCs or T cells enriched from blood (not recorded which). The origin of the receptors is a woman aged 40 to 50 who had been exposed to COVID-19.

This clone was detected a few times. The V gene is TRBV6-5, the J gene TRBJ2-2; D may be TRBD1 (5 bases). The CDR3 has 11 amino acids. The ends were cut back, 6 bases at V and 7 bases at J, with 6 bases in the middle. Germline CDR1 reads MNHEY; CDR2 reads SVGAGI. The DNA of the CDR3 is TGTGCCAGCAGGACAGTCGGGGAGCTGTTTTTT. Amino acid sequence: CASRTVGELFF.

The gene calls are TRBV6-5 and TRBJ2-1; 7 nucleotides line up with TRBD1. This CDR3 region has 16 residues. Germline CDR1 is MNHEY and CDR2 is SVGAGI. J was trimmed by 5 bases and V by 0 bases; bases with no gene match: 7. CDR3 sequence: CASSYSRDSYNNEQFF. Written as DNA, the CDR3 is TGTGCCAGCAGTTACTCGAGGGACAGCTACAACAATGAGCAGTTCTTC.

This clone has ten or more counts. The V and J genes are TRBV5-1 and TRBJ2-5; D is possibly TRBD1 (6 bases). The V end was cut by 4 bases, the J end by 1 base, with 17 bases between. The CDR3 has 16 amino acids. Germline CDR1 is SGHRS and CDR2 is YFSETQ. In nucleotides, the CDR3 is TGCGCCAGCAGCGTTGCCCCAGGGGCATCCCAAGAGACCCAGTACTTC. It translates to CASSVAPGASQETQYF.

The chain is built from TRBV28 and TRBJ1-5; D perhaps matches TRBD1 (6 bases). CDR3 length: 14 amino acids. V lost 6 bases to trimming and J lost 6 bases, with 15 bases between them. Germline CDR1 and CDR2: MDHEN and SYDVKM. CDR3 coding DNA: TGTGCCAGCAGCACTGCAGGGGTGGCTCAGCCCCAGCATTTT. Its protein is CASSTAGVAQPQHF.

V and J are TRBV19 and TRBJ1-2; the match to TRBD1 covers 9 bases. V lost 7 bases and J lost 0; bases outside the gene matches: 3. Germline V gene sequence: CDR1 LNHDA, CDR2 SQIVND (reference sequence). The CDR3 length is 14 residues. CDR3 residues: CASMDRGANYGYTF. As DNA, the CDR3 is TGTGCCAGTATGGACAGGGGAGCTAACTATGGCTACACCTTC. The full variable domain, its missing parts supplied by reference TRBV19 and TRBJ1-2, is DGGITQSPKYLFRKEGQNVTLSCEQNLNHDAMYWYRQDPGQGLRLIYYSQIVNDFQKGDIAEGYSVSREKKESFPLTVTSAQKNPTAFYLCASMDRGANYGYTFGSGTRLTVV.

V gene TRBV2 combines with J gene TRBJ1-1; tentative D call: TRBD1 (5 bases). Germline CDR1 and CDR2: SNHLY and FYNNEI. There are 14 residues in the CDR3. Trimming left V 6 bases short and J 7 bases short, with 18 bases between. CDR3 sequence reads: CASRGAGWKGEAFF. Written as DNA, the CDR3 is TGTGCCAGCAGAGGGGCAGGGTGGAAAGGTGAAGCTTTCTTT. Using reference TRBV2 and TRBJ1-1 for the parts outside the CDR3, the full variable domain is EPEVTQTPSHQVTQMGQEVILRCVPISNHLYFYWYRQILGQKVEFLVSFYNNEISEKSEIFDDQFSVERPDGSNFTLKIRSTKLEDSAMYFCASRGAGWKGEAFFGQGTRLTVV.

This sequence joins TRBV7-9 and TRBJ1-1; possibly TRBD1 for D (5 bases). Germline loops: CDR1 SEHNR, CDR2 FQNEAQ (reference sequence). V was trimmed by 0 bases and J by 7 bases, leaving 18 bases between them. CDR3 size: 16 residues. The CDR3 DNA sequence: TGTGCCAGCAGCTTAGCGTCGACAGAGATTAAAATTGAAGCTTTCTTT. This codes for CASSLASTEIKIEAFF. Complete variable domain (other parts from reference TRBV7-9 and TRBJ1-1): DTGVSQNPRHKITKRGQNVTFRCDPISEHNRLYWYRQTLGQGPEFLTYFQNEAQLEKSRLLSDRFSAERPKGSFSTLEIQRTEQGDSAMYLCASSLASTEIKIEAFFGQGTRLTVV.

This rearrangement joins TRBV15 to TRBJ1-4; 9 nucleotides line up with TRBD1. This CDR3 has 17 amino acids. Unmatched junction bases numbered 8, after V lost 0 bases and J lost 6 bases. The germline CDR1 and CDR2 sequences are LNHNV and YYDKDF (reference sequence). CDR3 DNA sequence: TGTGCCACCAGCAGAGATGCCCCCACAGGGGGCTATGAAAAACTGTTTTTT. This gives the protein CATSRDAPTGGYEKLFF.

This clone was counted once. V and J are TRBV6-5 and TRBJ2-4, with D tentatively TRBD1 (5 bases). The germline V gene encodes CDR1 MNHEY and CDR2 SVGAGI. The V and J ends lost 7 bases and 0 bases respectively, with 10 bases between them. This CDR3 has 14 residues. The CDR3: CASTQGVAKNIQYF. For the CDR3, the DNA is TGTGCCAGCACTCAAGGGGTAGCCAAAAACATTCAGTACTTC.

This chain uses TRBV10-3 with TRBJ1-2, with 8 bases fitting TRBD1. CDR1 and CDR2 from the germline V gene are ENHRY and SYGVKD. With 5 bases clipped from V and 3 bases from J, the junction kept 2 bases outside the gene matches. The CDR3 has 13 amino acids. CDR3 residues: CAISLGQDYGYTF. Here the CDR3 DNA reads TGTGCCATCAGTCTGGGACAGGACTATGGCTACACCTTC.

In regard to this clone: This same CDR3 is encoded by further DNA sequences in the sample. The J gene is TRBJ1-1, the V gene TRBV19; D ambiguous. V lost 3 bases to trimming and J lost 1 base, with 6 bases between them. This CDR3 region has 13 residues. CDR1 and CDR2 (germline): LNHDA, SQIVND (reference sequence). CDR3: CASSIRGNTEAFF. The CDR3 DNA follows: TGTGCCAGTAGTATTCGAGGGAACACTGAAGCTTTCTTT.

The gene calls are TRBV4-2 and TRBJ1-2; D is uncertain. With 1 base removed from V and 8 bases from J, the gap between germline ends came to 14 bases. This CDR3 region has 14 residues. Germline lookup yields CDR1 LGHNA and CDR2 YNFKEQ. The CDR3 loop reads CASSQVSGLLGYTF. As DNA, the CDR3 is TGTGCCAGCAGCCAAGTTAGCGGGTTATTAGGCTACACCTTC.

Only one count was recorded for this clone. J is TRBJ2-3 and V is TRBV7-2; D gene unclear. The CDR3 has 14 residues. CDR1 is SGHTA and CDR2 is FQGNSA in the germline V gene. V dropped 2 bases and J dropped 1 base, with 7 bases sitting between them. CDR3 nucleotides: TGTGCCAGCAGCTTACTGGCAGGCACAGATACGCAGTATTTT. This sequence encodes CASSLLAGTDTQYF.

Only one count was recorded for this clone. V gene TRBV27 combines with J gene TRBJ2-2; TRBD1 is a possible D gene (6 bases). V dropped 5 bases and J dropped 8 bases, with 9 bases sitting between them. The CDR3 loop spans 12 amino acids. In germline, CDR1 is MNHEY, CDR2 SMNVEV (reference sequence). The CDR3 loop is CASSPQGGELFF. The CDR3 DNA reads as TGTGCCAGCAGTCCGCAGGGGGGGGAGCTGTTTTTT.

The chain links TRBV3-1 (or the pseudogene TRBV3-2) to TRBJ1-1, with D possibly matching TRBD1 (5 bases). Germline V gene data show CDR1 as LGHDT and CDR2 as YNNKEL (reference sequence). This CDR3 comprises 14 residues. V was pared by 3 bases and J by 7 bases, with 15 bases between. This CDR3 is CASSQFTGTIEAFF. The CDR3 nucleotides are TGTGCCAGCAGCCAGTTCACCGGGACTATTGAAGCTTTCTTT.

This clone was recorded a few times. Written as DNA, the CDR3 is TGTGCCAGCAGTTTCACTAGCGGGGGGGCGGTTGAGCAGTTCTTC. It codes for CASSFTSGGAVEQFF. The rearrangement joins TRBV6-5 to TRBJ2-1, with 13 bases fitting TRBD2. The length of the CDR3 is 15 residues. The V gene end was trimmed by 4 bases and the J gene end by 9 bases; junction bases not matched to a gene: 6. Germline V gene sequence: CDR1 MNHEY, CDR2 SVGAGI.

The chain combines TRBV11-2 with TRBJ2-7; TRBD1 matches at 9 bases. This CDR3 comprises 14 residues. The J segment lost 5 bases and the V segment lost 1 base, leaving 3 bases of the junction unmatched. Germline CDR1 SGHAT, CDR2 FQNNGV. The CDR3: CASSLGTGADEQYF. The DNA for the CDR3 is TGTGCCAGCAGCTTAGGGACAGGGGCGGACGAGCAGTACTTC. Drawing the rest from reference TRBV11-2 and TRBJ2-7, the complete variable domain is EAGVAQSPRYKIIEKRQSVAFWCNPISGHATLYWYQQILGQGPKLLIQFQNNGVVDDSQLPKDRFSAERLKGVDSTLKIQPAKLEDSAVYLCASSLGTGADEQYFGPGTRLTVT.

The chain combines TRBV7-2 with TRBJ1-2; possible D gene TRBD1, 5 bases. This CDR3 is 19 amino acids long. The germline V gene encodes CDR1 SGHTA and CDR2 FQGNSA. The germline V and J ends were trimmed by 5 bases and 4 bases, with 29 bases remaining between them. The CDR3 loop is CASSLPGGSLSLSFYGYTF. The DNA for the CDR3 is TGTGCCAGCAGCCTCCCGGGGGGGTCCCTCTCACTATCCTTCTATGGCTACACCTTC.

The chain combines TRBV30 with TRBJ2-4, with D maybe TRBD2 (6 bases). CDR1 and CDR2 (germline): GTSNPN, SVGIG (reference sequence). CDR3 length: 13 residues. Trimming removed 1 base from V and 6 bases from J, with 10 bases in between. The CDR3 region is CAWSGLEPNIQYF. As DNA, the CDR3 is TGTGCCTGGAGTGGACTAGAACCAAACATTCAGTACTTC.

A few counts support this clone. The chain employs TRBV14 and TRBJ2-3; weak D call: TRBD2 (6 bases). This CDR3 spans 17 amino acids. Germline CDR1 reads SGHDN; CDR2 reads FVKESK. V gave up 0 bases and J gave up 3 bases, with 16 bases separating them. This CDR3 is CASSQDFLAGITDTQYF. The CDR3 bases are TGTGCCAGCAGCCAAGATTTCCTGGCGGGGATTACAGATACGCAGTATTTT. Looking up the rest from reference TRBV14 and TRBJ2-3 gives the full variable domain: EAGVTQFPSHSVIEKGQTVTLRCDPISGHDNLYWYRRVMGKEIKFLLHFVKESKQDESGMPNNRFLAERTGGTYSTLKVQPAELEDSGVYFCASSQDFLAGITDTQYFGPGTRLTVL.

The chain couples TRBV19 to TRBJ2-7; 8 bases align to TRBD1. This CDR3 region has 15 residues. Germline assignment: CDR1 LNHDA and CDR2 SQIVND (reference sequence). V gave up 6 bases and J gave up 1 base; unmatched junction bases: 8. This CDR3 reads CASRDRQGPSYEQYF. CDR3 sequence (DNA): TGTGCCAGTAGGGACCGACAGGGGCCTTCCTACGAGCAGTACTTC.

The rearrangement joins TRBV7-6 to TRBJ1-2; a possible D gene is TRBD1 (5 bases). Per germline, CDR1 SGHVS and CDR2 FNYEAQ. V was cut by 2 bases and J by 2 bases, with 15 bases left in between. This CDR3 region has 16 residues. The CDR3 sequence: CASSLTPDSRNYGYTF. CDR3 in DNA: TGTGCCAGCAGCTTAACCCCCGACAGCCGGAACTATGGCTACACCTTC.

Regarding this clone: One end of the junction does not line up with germline, which may come from a read error. J is TRBJ2-7 and V is TRBV19, with TRBD1 identical over 9 bases. The CDR3 covers 14 residues. Germline CDR1 is LNHDA and CDR2 is SQIVND (reference sequence). The CDR3 DNA is TGTGCCAGTAGCATAGGACAGGGGAACTACGAGCAGTACTTC. Translation gives CASSIGQGNYEQYF.

The chain couples TRBV18 to TRBJ1-5; TRBD1 agrees at 10 bases. This CDR3 is 18 amino acids long. Per the germline V gene, CDR1 is KGHSH and CDR2 is LQKENI. The trim removed 3 bases at V and 6 bases at J, leaving 14 bases unmatched. CDR3 sequence reads: CASSPPGQGPQGSQPQHF. The CDR3 DNA is TGTGCCAGCTCACCTCCGGGACAGGGGCCGCAGGGGAGTCAGCCCCAGCATTTT. The full variable domain, its missing parts supplied by reference TRBV18 and TRBJ1-5, is NAGVMQNPRHLVRRRGQEARLRCSPMKGHSHVYWYRQLPEEGLKFMVYLQKENIIDESGMPKERFSAEFPKEGPSILRIQQVVRGDSAAYFCASSPPGQGPQGSQPQHFGDGTRLSIL.

The chain recombines TRBV3-1 (or the pseudogene TRBV3-2) with TRBJ1-1; 10 bases align to TRBD1. The CDR3 runs 15 residues. Per germline, CDR1 LGHDT and CDR2 YNNKEL (reference sequence). V lost 5 bases to trimming and J lost 6 bases; unmatched junction nucleotides: 9. The CDR3 is CASSSRAGQGAEAFF. In DNA, the CDR3 is TGTGCCAGCAGCTCGCGGGCAGGACAGGGGGCTGAAGCTTTCTTT.

As concerns this clone: Different DNA sequences within this sample yield the same CDR3. V gene TRBV9 combines with J gene TRBJ2-7; 10 bases map to TRBD2. The CDR3 length is 14 residues. Losses at the gene ends were 2 bases for V and 4 bases for J; bases not matched to a gene: 3. Germline V gives CDR1 SGDLS, CDR2 YYNGEE. The CDR3, as DNA: TGTGCCAGCAGCGTGGCTAGCGGGGGTTACGAGCAGTACTTC. It codes for CASSVASGGYEQYF.

The J gene is TRBJ1-6, the V gene TRBV24-1; maybe TRBD1 (6 bases). The CDR3 has 11 residues. The germline V gene has CDR1 KGHDR and CDR2 SFDVKD. This CDR3 reads CRGARVEPLHF. In nucleotides, the CDR3 is TGTCGGGGGGCGCGGGTCGAGCCCCTCCACTTT.

The sample holds one count of this clone. The chain is built from TRBV2 and TRBJ2-6; D might be TRBD1 (5 bases). The germline V gene has CDR1 SNHLY and CDR2 FYNNEI. The CDR3 spans 16 residues. Trimming took off 6 bases at V and 0 bases at J, with 12 bases between the two ends. This CDR3 is CASRAGHSSGANVLTF. The CDR3 nucleotides are TGTGCCAGCAGGGCAGGGCACTCCTCTGGGGCCAACGTCCTGACTTTC.

The chain couples TRBV23-1 to TRBJ2-5, with a weak D call TRBD2 (7 bases). TRBV23-1 belongs to the ORF category, with a function that is uncertain. The V end lost 9 bases, the J end lost 7 bases, and 15 bases lay between the germline ends. CDR3 length: 12 residues. For the CDR3, the DNA is TGCGCCAGGATCGGAGGGGGGGGGACCCAGTACTTC. As protein: CARIGGGGTQYF.

The chain uses TRBV30 and TRBJ1-2; the D gene is possibly TRBD1 (6 bases). CDR3 length: 14 amino acids. CDR1 is GTSNPN and CDR2 is SVGIG in the germline V gene (reference sequence). The V gene lost 0 bases and the J gene lost 8 bases, with 16 bases spanning the gap. As DNA, the CDR3 is TGTGCCTGGAGTGTCAAGACAGGTGGGGGAGGCTACACCTTC. As protein: CAWSVKTGGGGYTF.